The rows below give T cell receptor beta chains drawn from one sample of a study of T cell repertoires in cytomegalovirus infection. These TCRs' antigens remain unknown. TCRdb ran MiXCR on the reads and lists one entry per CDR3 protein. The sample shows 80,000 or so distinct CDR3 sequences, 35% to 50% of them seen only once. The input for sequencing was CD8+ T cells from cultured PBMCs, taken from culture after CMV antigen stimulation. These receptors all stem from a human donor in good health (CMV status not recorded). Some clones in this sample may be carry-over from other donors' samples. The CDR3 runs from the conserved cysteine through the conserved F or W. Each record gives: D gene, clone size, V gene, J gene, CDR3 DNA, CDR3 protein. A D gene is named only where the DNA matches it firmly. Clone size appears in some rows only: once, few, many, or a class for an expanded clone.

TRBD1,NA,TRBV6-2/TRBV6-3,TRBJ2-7,TGTGCCAGCAGTCAACTGGTCGGACAGGCGGGTGACGAGCAGTACTTC,CASSQLVGQAGDEQYF
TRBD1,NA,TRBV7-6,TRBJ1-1,TGTGCCAGCAGCGGAGGACAGGGTCTCACTGAAGCTTTCTTT,CASSGGQGLTEAFF
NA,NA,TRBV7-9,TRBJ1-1,TGTGCCAGCACCCCCGAGATTGACACTGAAGCTTTCTTT,CASTPEIDTEAFF
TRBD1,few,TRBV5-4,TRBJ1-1,TGTGCCAGCACCCGGAAGGGACAGGGTCTGATGAACACTGAAGCTTTCTTT,CASTRKGQGLMNTEAFF
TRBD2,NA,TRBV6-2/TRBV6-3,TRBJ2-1,TGTGCCAGCAGTTACGCCATCCTAGCGGGGGGGCCCGATGAGCAGTTCTTC,CASSYAILAGGPDEQFF
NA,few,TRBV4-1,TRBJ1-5,TGCGCCAGCAGCCAAGGTGTGAGGGGTAATCAGCCCCAGCATTTT,CASSQGVRGNQPQHF
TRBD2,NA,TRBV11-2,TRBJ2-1,TGTGCCAGCAGCTTTGGAGCGGGGGTATACAATGAGCAGTTCTTC,CASSFGAGVYNEQFF
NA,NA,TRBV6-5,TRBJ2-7,TGTGCCAGCAGTTACTCGCAGATCTCGTCCTACGAGCAGTACTTC,CASSYSQISSYEQYF
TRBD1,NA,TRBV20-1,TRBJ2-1,TGCAGTGCTAATCACGGGACAGGGTTGAATGAGCAGTTCTTC,CSANHGTGLNEQFF
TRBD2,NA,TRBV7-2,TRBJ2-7,TGTGCCAGCAGCTTATCTCGGGCGGGGGTGGACTACGAGCAGTACTTC,CASSLSRAGVDYEQYF
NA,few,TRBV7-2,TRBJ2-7,TGTGCCAGCAGCTTAGACGTGGTTTCCTACGAGCAGTACTTC,CASSLDVVSYEQYF
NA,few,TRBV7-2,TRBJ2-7,TGTGCCAGCAGCCCCGACACCAGCTCCTACGAGCAGTACTTC,CASSPDTSSYEQYF
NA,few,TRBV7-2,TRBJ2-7,TGTGCCAGCACCGAGTCCCAGACGGATACCTACGAGCAGTACTTC,CASTESQTDTYEQYF
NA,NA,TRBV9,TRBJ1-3,TGTGCCAGCAGCGTAGTGTCAGGAGGAGCTGGAAACACCATATATTTT,CASSVVSGGAGNTIYF
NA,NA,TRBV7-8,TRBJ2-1,TGTGCCAGCAGCCCGGGGACCCCGTCCTACAATGAGCAGTTCTTC,CASSPGTPSYNEQFF
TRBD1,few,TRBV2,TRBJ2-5,TGTGCCAGCAGAGGACAGGGGTTGGGAGAGACCCAGTACTTC,CASRGQGLGETQYF
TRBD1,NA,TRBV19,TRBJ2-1,TGTGCCAGTAGCCCCGGCGCCGGACAGGGGGTATATGAGCAGTTCTTC,CASSPGAGQGVYEQFF
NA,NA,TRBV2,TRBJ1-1,TGTGCCAGCAGTCAGTTCAACACTGAAGCTTTCTTT,CASSQFNTEAFF
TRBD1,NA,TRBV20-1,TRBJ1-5,TGCAGTGCTAGAGATTTGGGACAGGGCCTCAATCAGCCCCAGCATTTT,CSARDLGQGLNQPQHF
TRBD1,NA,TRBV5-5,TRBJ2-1,TGTGCCAGCAGCTTGGACAGGGGGATTCTTTACAATGAGCAGTTCTTC,CASSLDRGILYNEQFF
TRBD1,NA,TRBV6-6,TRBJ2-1,TGTGCCAGCAGGGAAAGGGACAGGGGGCACGGTGAGCAGTTCTTC,CASRERDRGHGEQFF
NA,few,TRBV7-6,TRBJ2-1,TGTGCCAGCAGCGGGGAGCTGCGTGAGCAGTTCTTC,CASSGELREQFF
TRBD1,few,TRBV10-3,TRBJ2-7,TGTGCCATCAGGACCGGACAGGGCTACGAGCAGTACTTC,CAIRTGQGYEQYF
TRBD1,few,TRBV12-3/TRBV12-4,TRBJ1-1,TGTGCCAGCAGGCTAAGGGGGCCGAACACTGAAGCTTTCTTT,CASRLRGPNTEAFF
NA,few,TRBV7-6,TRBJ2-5,TGTGCCAGCAGCTTCGAAGGGCTAGAGACCCAGTACTTC,CASSFEGLETQYF
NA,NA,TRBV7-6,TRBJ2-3,TGTGCCAGCGCGTGGGGGTACACAGATACGCAGTATTTT,CASAWGYTDTQYF